The 27 T cell receptor beta chains below all came from one sample that was sequenced in a study of Tregs in tolerant kidney transplant recipients. Mixed chimerism was transient after nonmyeloablative marrow transplants from related graft donors. TCRdb's table, derived via immunoSEQ multiplex PCR, lists solely in-frame clones and lacks some. The specimen's table records tens of thousands of clones. Material: CD4+ T cells from blood (PBMCs), obtained 24 months after the transplant. Receptor source: a human patient who received a combined kidney and bone marrow transplant. A subset of T cells may come from the graft donor.

About this clone itself: The DNA ends 3 residues before the CDR3 does, and the rest of the CDR3 is filled in from the germline J gene. The chain links TRBV5-8 to TRBJ1-2; D perhaps matches TRBD1 (6 bases). The ends were cut back, 0 bases at V and 4 bases at J, with 13 bases in the middle. The length of the CDR3 is 15 residues. Germline V gene data show CDR1 as SGHTS and CDR2 as YDEGEE. The CDR3 here is CASSLDTGRLYGYTF. The CDR3 bases that were read are TGTGCCAGCAGCTTGGATACAGGGAGGCTCTATGGC.

The sequenced CDR3 bases are TGCGCCAGCAGCTTGCTGACAGTACAAACGGGCGAG. It specifies CASSLLTVQTGE. The entire CDR3 is CASSLLTVQTGEQYF. The rearrangement joins TRBV5-1 to TRBJ2-7; possibly TRBD1 for D (5 bases). The CDR3 is cut off 3 residues early in the read; its end comes from the germline J gene. The length of the CDR3 is 15 residues. Trimming cost V 1 base and J 6 bases, with 17 bases left between them. Germline V gives CDR1 SGHRS, CDR2 YFSETQ.

A remark on this clone: The DNA ends 3 residues before the CDR3 does, and the rest of the CDR3 is filled in from the germline J gene. The chain is built from TRBV7-2 and TRBJ2-5, with 7 bases lining up with TRBD2. The CDR3 extends over 15 amino acids. Germline values: CDR1 SGHTA, CDR2 FQGNSA. V shed 2 bases, J shed 4 bases, and the junction held 7 bases outside the gene matches. CDR3 amino acids: CASSLSRGRGETQYF. Incomplete CDR3 DNA: TGTGCCAGCAGCTTAAGTCGCGGGAGAGGAGAGACC.

Incomplete CDR3 DNA: TGCAGTGTTACCGGGACTAGTGGCCACGAG. It translates to CSVTGTSGHE. The CDR3 in full is CSVTGTSGHEQYF. This sequence joins TRBV20-1 and TRBJ2-7, with TRBD2 matching over 8 bases. The read terminates 3 residues ahead of where the CDR3 ends, so the germline J gene completes it. Per germline, CDR1 DFQATT and CDR2 SNEGSKA (reference sequence). This CDR3 has 13 amino acids. Trimming at V came to 7 bases and at J to 5 bases, leaving 10 bases not matched to a gene.

Remarks on this clone: The read comes to an end 3 residues before the CDR3 does, leaving the germline J gene to fill in the end. The rearrangement links TRBV7-2 to TRBJ1-4, with a tentative D call TRBD1 (6 bases). Deletions cut 5 bases from V and 3 bases from J, with 10 bases between. The CDR3 consists of 14 residues. Germline CDR1 and CDR2: SGHTA and FQGNSA. Partial CDR3 DNA: TGTGCCAGCAGCGAACAGGGAGCTAATGAAAAA. It is translated as CASSEQGANEK. The complete CDR3 sequence is CASSEQGANEKLFF.

CDR3 region: CASSIATGRLNYGYTF. The sequenced CDR3 bases are TGTGCCAGTAGTATCGCTACAGGGAGGCTCAACTATGGC. This chain links TRBV19 with TRBJ1-2, with D maybe TRBD1 (6 bases). The CDR3 extends 3 residues past the end of the read, so its final part is completed from the germline J gene. The V gene's germline CDR1 is LNHDA and CDR2 SQIVND (reference sequence). V gave up 3 bases and J gave up 2 bases, with 16 bases separating them. The CDR3 sequence is 16 residues long.

By frequency, this clone is medium-sized. The read stops 3 residues short of the end of the CDR3; the missing end is completed from the germline J gene. V usage is TRBV23-1 and J usage is TRBJ2-4, with 9 bases aligning to TRBD1. TRBV23-1 is an ORF for which the function is uncertain. Unmatched junction bases numbered 0, after V lost 4 bases and J lost 8 bases. CDR3 length: 12 residues. The sequenced CDR3 bases are TGCGCCAGCAGTCGGACAGGGGACATT. Its translation is CASSRTGDI. The whole CDR3 sequence is CASSRTGDIQYF.

A word on this clone: The missing CDR3 end, 3 residues past where the read stops, is filled in from the germline J gene. This chain connects TRBV20-1 to TRBJ1-5, with 8 bases that match TRBD1. From germline, CDR1 is DFQATT and CDR2 SNEGSKA (reference sequence). V dropped 6 bases and J dropped 6; count of bases not matched to a gene: 4. The CDR3 sequence is 12 residues long. The DNA read from the CDR3 is TGCAGTGCCGCAGGGGGCAGTCAGCCC. Protein: CSAAGGSQP. The whole CDR3 sequence reads CSAAGGSQPQHF.

On this clone itself: The missing CDR3 end, 3 residues past where the read stops, is filled in from the germline J gene. The chain links TRBV7-3 to TRBJ2-1, with 10 bases matching TRBD1. Germline assignment: CDR1 SGHTA and CDR2 FQGTGA. V gave up 0 bases and J gave up 8 bases; unmatched junction bases: 4. The CDR3 is 15 amino acids. The CDR3 reads CASSLTGTGVDEQFF. The covered CDR3 bases are TGTGCCAGCAGCTTAACTGGGACAGGGGTCGATGAG.

In regard to this clone: The CDR3 end falls 3 residues outside the read, so it is completed with the germline J gene. The chain has TRBV6-4 and TRBJ2-1; the D gene is possibly TRBD2 (6 bases). This CDR3 has 13 residues. The V end was cut by 4 bases, the J end by 5 bases, with 9 bases between. Germline CDR1 and CDR2: MRHNA and SNTAGT. CDR3 DNA, as far as it was read: TGTGCCAGCAGTGTGAGGACTAACAATGAG. Protein sequence: CASSVRTNNE. The full CDR3 reads CASSVRTNNEQFF.

To note about this clone: The read gets to within 3 residues of the CDR3 end, and the germline J gene fills in the rest. The chain employs TRBV18 and TRBJ2-3, with D unresolved. The V end was cut by 3 bases, the J end by 2 bases, with 3 bases between. Per germline, CDR1 KGHSH and CDR2 LQKENI. There are 12 residues in the CDR3. This CDR3 is CASSPNTDTQYF. The covered CDR3 bases are TGTGCCAGCTCACCTAACACAGATACG.

Concerning this clone itself: The CDR3 is cut off 3 residues early in the read; its end comes from the germline J gene. The chain employs TRBV5-1 and TRBJ1-1; 9 nucleotides align to TRBD1. The CDR3 is made up of 15 amino acids. CDR1 is SGHRS and CDR2 is YFSETQ in the germline V gene. Losses at the gene ends were 4 bases for V and 3 bases for J; bases not matched to a gene: 7. The CDR3 loop reads CASSIQGARYTEAFF. CDR3 bases read: TGCGCCAGCAGCATACAGGGGGCGCGTTACACTGAA.

A word on this clone: The CDR3 is cut off 3 residues early in the read; its end comes from the germline J gene. The chain has TRBV6-2 or TRBV6-3 and TRBJ2-7, with a possible D match to TRBD2 (6 bases). V was clipped by 2 bases and J by 4 bases, with 15 bases between them. From germline, CDR1 is MNHEY and CDR2 SVGEGT. This CDR3 has 15 amino acids. The DNA read from the CDR3 is TGTGCCAGCAGTTACGCGGGAAAGTTCAGGTACGAG. Amino acid sequence: CASSYAGKFRYE. The whole CDR3 sequence reads CASSYAGKFRYEQYF.

A note on this clone: The read ends 3 residues early relative to the CDR3; the germline J gene fills the gap. This chain connects TRBV20-1 to TRBJ2-2; no definite D call. Germline V gives CDR1 DFQATT, CDR2 SNEGSKA (reference sequence). This CDR3 has 13 residues. V lost 3 bases to trimming and J lost 0 bases, with 5 bases between them. CDR3 region: CSASQTNTGELFF. The CDR3 DNA, read in part, is TGCAGTGCTAGCCAAACGAACACCGGGGAG.

With respect to this clone: The read is 3 residues too short to cover the CDR3 end, so that end is filled in from the germline J gene. The chain uses TRBV20-1 and TRBJ2-3; a weak D match, TRBD1 (6 bases). V lost 2 bases and J lost 4, with 7 bases in between. Germline loops: CDR1 DFQATT, CDR2 SNEGSKA (reference sequence). The CDR3 is 12 residues long. CDR3 bases read: TGCAGTGCTAGACAGGGGCCAGATACG. It is translated as CSARQGPDT. The CDR3 in full is CSARQGPDTQYF.

The CDR3 loop is CASSPQGSGTYEQYF. CDR3 DNA (partial): TGTGCCAGCTCACCGCAAGGTAGCGGGACTTACGAG. The V call is TRBV18, the J call TRBJ2-7; 8 bases align to TRBD2. The DNA ends 3 residues before the CDR3 does, and the rest of the CDR3 is filled in from the germline J gene. V trimming: 3 bases; J trimming: 4 bases; junction bases outside the gene matches: 8. Germline lookup yields CDR1 KGHSH and CDR2 LQKENI. This CDR3 comprises 15 residues.

Notes on this clone: The read comes to an end 3 residues before the CDR3 does, leaving the germline J gene to fill in the end. The chain recombines TRBV20-1 with TRBJ2-3, with a tentative D call TRBD1 (5 bases). The V gene lost 0 bases and the J gene lost 5 bases, with 9 bases spanning the gap. The germline V gene has CDR1 DFQATT and CDR2 SNEGSKA (reference sequence). This CDR3 has 13 residues. The CDR3: CSARDQGRDTQYF. Incomplete CDR3 DNA: TGCAGTGCTAGAGATCAGGGAAGAGATACG.

With respect to this clone: The read comes to an end 3 residues before the CDR3 does, leaving the germline J gene to fill in the end. J is TRBJ2-7 and V is TRBV18; D possibly corresponds to TRBD2 (6 bases). The CDR3 length is 14 residues. Trimming removed 3 bases at V and 6 bases at J, with 15 bases between. Germline CDR1 and CDR2: KGHSH and LQKENI. This CDR3 is CASSPRPLALEQYF. CDR3 DNA, as far as it was read: TGTGCCAGCTCACCCAGACCACTAGCTCTCGAG.

Details on this clone: The read ends 3 residues before the CDR3 terminus; that terminus is restored from the germline J gene. This chain connects TRBV29-1 to TRBJ2-3; D is undetermined. Trimming stripped 5 bases from V and 0 bases from J, with 9 bases between. CDR1 and CDR2 from the germline V gene are SQVTM and ANQGSEA. The CDR3 is 13 residues long. The CDR3 region is CSVLAASTDTQYF. Partial CDR3 DNA: TGCAGCGTTCTCGCGGCGAGCACAGATACG.

With regard to this clone: Read coverage stops 3 residues before the CDR3 terminus; the germline J gene supplies the remainder. The chain carries TRBV5-4 and TRBJ2-3; 10 bases are shared with TRBD2. Germline trimming cut 0 bases from V and 4 bases from J; bases unmatched to any gene: 5. Looked up from germline, CDR1 is SGHNT and CDR2 is YYREEE (reference sequence). This CDR3 spans 16 amino acids. CDR3 protein: CASSLALAGVADTQYF. CDR3 DNA, as far as it was read: TGTGCCAGCAGCTTGGCCCTAGCGGGAGTTGCAGATACG.

CDR3 protein: CASSDGTVLSGGYTF. Incomplete CDR3 DNA: TGTGCCAGCAGTGATGGGACAGTTCTCAGCGGGGGC. The chain links TRBV6-1 to TRBJ1-2; TRBD1 agrees at 7 bases. The read is 3 residues too short to cover the CDR3 end, so that end is filled in from the germline J gene. In germline, CDR1 is MNHNS, CDR2 SASEGT. The CDR3 has 15 amino acids.

A remark on this clone: The read ends 3 residues before the CDR3 terminus; that terminus is restored from the germline J gene. The rearrangement joins TRBV5-3 to TRBJ2-7; 12 bases line up with TRBD2. TRBV5-3 is identified as an open reading frame with a role that is uncertain. CDR3 length: 15 amino acids. J was trimmed by 2 bases and V by 6 bases; bases with no gene match: 6. The CDR3 loop is CARNRGLAGTYEQYF. CDR3 DNA (partial): TGTGCCAGAAACCGCGGACTAGCGGGAACCTACGAG.

About this clone itself: The CDR3 is cut off 3 residues early in the read; its end comes from the germline J gene. The chain uses TRBV5-4 and TRBJ2-3; a weak D match, TRBD2 (6 bases). Deletions cut 5 bases from V and 4 bases from J, with 17 bases between. CDR3 size: 15 residues. Germline V gene lookup returns CDR1 SGHNT and CDR2 YYREEE (reference sequence). The CDR3 region is CASSQEGSRADTQYF. The sequenced part of the CDR3 DNA is TGTGCCAGCAGTCAGGAGGGCTCAAGGGCAGATACG.

About this clone itself: The CDR3 extends 3 residues past the end of the read, so its final part is completed from the germline J gene. The chain employs TRBV5-1 and TRBJ1-5, with D perhaps matching TRBD1 (6 bases). The CDR3 consists of 15 residues. The V end lost 7 bases, the J end lost 0 bases, and 14 bases lay between the germline ends. In germline, CDR1 is SGHRS, CDR2 YFSETQ. CDR3 DNA, as far as it was read: TGCGCCAGCCCGGACCAGGGGAATAGCAATCAGCCC. This translates into CASPDQGNSNQP. The complete CDR3 sequence is CASPDQGNSNQPQHF.

The DNA read from the CDR3 is TGCAGTGCTAGCGAGCCGAAGCGGGGAACTACAGATACG. It encodes CSASEPKRGTTDT. The full-length CDR3 reads as CSASEPKRGTTDTQYF. The rearrangement joins TRBV20-1 to TRBJ2-3, with 7 bases matching TRBD2. The read halts 3 residues ahead of the CDR3 end, with the missing end drawn from the germline J gene. The CDR3 totals 16 residues. CDR1 is DFQATT, CDR2 SNEGSKA, per germline (reference sequence). The junction had 12 bases not matched to a gene; V was cut back by 3 bases and J by 3 bases.

To note about this clone: From the germline J gene comes the end of the CDR3, since the read stops 3 residues before it. This chain uses TRBV7-9 with TRBJ2-1, with D perhaps matching TRBD1 (5 bases). Germline CDR1 and CDR2: SEHNR and FQNEAQ (reference sequence). The V and J ends lost 5 bases and 9 bases respectively, with 14 bases between them. The CDR3 covers 13 residues. CDR3 in amino acids: CASSVVGPGEQFF. The part of the CDR3 DNA that was read is TGTGCCAGCAGCGTAGTGGGGCCAGGTGAG.

As for this clone: The CDR3 extends 3 residues past the end of the read, so its final part is completed from the germline J gene. The rearrangement joins TRBV10-1 to TRBJ2-5; unclear D gene. The CDR3 loop spans 15 amino acids. V was shortened by 4 bases and J by 3 bases, with 15 bases between the two germline ends. Germline V gene data show CDR1 as WNHNN and CDR2 as SYGVQD (reference sequence). This chain's CDR3 is CASSGTGTTKETQYF. The DNA read from the CDR3 is TGCGCCAGCAGTGGAACCGGTACGACAAAAGAGACC.